The clone carrying this TCR beta chain was detected a few times. As yet, its antigen is unknown. A sample-barcoded 5' primer and a J-beta primer mix were used in a second PCR of about 6 to 11 cycles. TCRdb re-called the 5' RACE reads with MiXCR, one entry per CDR3 protein. The sample has roughly 730,000 distinct CDR3 sequences; around three fifths are singletons. The record originates from a study of blood T cells in healthy people across ages. Study conclusions and caveats: There was a strong correlation between TCR beta diversity and naive T cell percentage.

In germline, CDR1 is LGHNA, CDR2 YSLEER. The V segment lost 4 bases and the J segment 6 bases; nucleotides outside the gene matches: 1. CDR3 length equals 13 residues. The chain links TRBV4-3 to TRBJ2-7; 12 nucleotides agree with TRBD2. The TCR sequence derives from a man aged 35 to 55 in good health. What was sequenced was blood. The CDR3 DNA is TGCGCCAGCAGCCCGGGACTAGCGGGCGAGCAGTACTTC. Translation: CASSPGLAGEQYF.